The clone carrying this T cell receptor (beta chain) was recorded many times. Germline assignment: CDR1 SGHTA and CDR2 FQGTGA. V was trimmed by 2 bases and J by 5 bases, leaving 7 bases between them. This CDR3 has 13 residues. These data originate in a study of neurological immune-mediated disorders. TCRdb itself ran the 5' RACE reads through MiXCR, one entry per CDR3 protein. The sample holds roughly 39,000 distinct CDR3 sequences, around 4.8% seen once. Sequenced sample: CD4+ T cells from blood. The TCR was taken from a man between 18 and 29 years old in good health. This chain connects TRBV7-3 to TRBJ1-5, with D unresolved. CDR3 in amino acids: CASSLDAYQPQHF. The CDR3 DNA is TGTGCCAGCAGCTTAGACGCATATCAGCCCCAGCATTTT. Combining the CDR3 with reference TRBV7-3 and TRBJ1-5 gives the whole variable domain GAGVSQTPSNKVTEKGKYVELRCDPISGHTALYWYRQSLGQGPEFLIYFQGTGAADDSGLPNDRFFAVRPEGSVSTLKIQRTERGDSAVYLCASSLDAYQPQHFGDGTRLSIL.